A selection of T cell receptor beta chains follows, all from one sample in a study of control samples from healthy donors and cancer patients. Assay used: immunoSEQ multiplex PCR; TCRdb lists only in-frame clones, some missing. The sample lists 75,000 to 95,000 clones; approximately 95% were seen once. Sequenced: blood. Every receptor here comes from a woman aged 25 to 45 in good health. Both conserved end residues are part of each CDR3. D genes are given only for firm matches. Expanded clones are given a class, and other clones once, few, many or no size at all.

J: TRBJ2-3
size: NA
D: NA
V: TRBV3-1/TRBV3-2
DNA: TGTGCCAGCAGCCAAGGGGTTCTTGGGGGTGGTACGCAGTATTTT
CDR3: CASSQGVLGGGTQYF

J: TRBJ2-7
size: NA
D: NA
V: TRBV18
DNA: TGTGCCAGCTCACTAAGGGGACCCTACGAGCAGTACTTC
CDR3: CASSLRGPYEQYF

J: TRBJ2-7
size: few
D: NA
V: TRBV6-5
DNA: TGTGCCAGCAGTTACGACGGCTCCTACGAGCAGTACTTC
CDR3: CASSYDGSYEQYF

J: TRBJ2-7
size: NA
D: NA
V: TRBV12-3/TRBV12-4
DNA: TGTGCCAGCAGTTTATTCTACGAGCAGTACTTC
CDR3: CASSLFYEQYF

J: TRBJ1-2
size: NA
D: TRBD1
V: TRBV19
DNA: TGTGCCAGTAGACGAGCTGAGGGGGCAACCATCGGCTACACCTTC
CDR3: CASRRAEGATIGYTF

J: TRBJ1-1
size: NA
D: NA
V: TRBV5-1
DNA: TGCGCCAGCAGCTCAGTAAGGGCCGGGGGCACTGAAGCTTTCTTT
CDR3: CASSSVRAGGTEAFF

J: TRBJ2-2
size: NA
D: NA
V: TRBV25-1
DNA: TGTGCCAGCACTCCCGGGACACTTATAGGGACGAACACCGGGGAGCTGTTTTTT
CDR3: CASTPGTLIGTNTGELFF

J: TRBJ2-3
size: NA
D: NA
V: TRBV24-1
DNA: TGTGCCACCAGTGATCCAGCAAAAACCAGGACAGATACGCAGTATTTT
CDR3: CATSDPAKTRTDTQYF

J: TRBJ2-1
size: NA
D: NA
V: TRBV29-1
DNA: TGCAGCGTTAAGTTGGAAGGGCAGGGCTTTGTTAGTGAGCAGTTCTTC
CDR3: CSVKLEGQGFVSEQFF

J: TRBJ1-1
size: NA
D: NA
V: TRBV6-5
DNA: TGTGCCAGCAGTTACTCGGGACGGCGAGATGTCGGGGCTTTCTTT
CDR3: CASSYSGRRDVGAFF

J: TRBJ2-3
size: NA
D: TRBD1
V: TRBV6-4
DNA: TGTGCCAGCAGTGACGGGACAGGGGGCGCAGATACGCAGTATTTT
CDR3: CASSDGTGGADTQYF

J: TRBJ1-2
size: NA
D: NA
V: TRBV6-2/TRBV6-3
DNA: TGTGCCAGCAATTACGTCCAGGGCGGTGGCTACACCTTC
CDR3: CASNYVQGGGYTF

J: TRBJ2-7
size: NA
D: NA
V: TRBV19
DNA: TGTGCCAGTAGTGTTACCCCTGAGGGGGACGAGCAGTACTTC
CDR3: CASSVTPEGDEQYF

J: TRBJ1-3
size: NA
D: NA
V: TRBV9
DNA: TGTGCCAGCAGCGCAACCCGACAGGCCAAAGGTCGGGACGGAAACACCATATATTTT
CDR3: CASSATRQAKGRDGNTIYF

J: TRBJ1-4
size: NA
D: NA
V: TRBV5-1
DNA: TGCGCCAGCAGCTCCGGGACCCTGGGCGAAAAACTGTTTTTT
CDR3: CASSSGTLGEKLFF

J: TRBJ2-2
size: NA
D: NA
V: TRBV6-1
DNA: TGTGCCAGCAGTGAAGACGGGAGATCGCCCGGGGAGCTGTTTTTT
CDR3: CASSEDGRSPGELFF

J: TRBJ2-5
size: NA
D: TRBD1
V: TRBV25-1
DNA: TGTGCCAGCAGTGACCCGACAGGGTTAGAGACCCAGTACTTC
CDR3: CASSDPTGLETQYF

J: TRBJ1-3
size: NA
D: NA
V: TRBV5-1
DNA: TGCGCCAGCAGCTTGGAGTCTGGGAGCTCTGGAAACACCATATATTTT
CDR3: CASSLESGSSGNTIYF

J: TRBJ1-5
size: NA
D: NA
V: TRBV28
DNA: TGTGCCAGCAGTTTAGACGGATTCAATCAGCCCCAGCATTTT
CDR3: CASSLDGFNQPQHF

J: TRBJ2-3
size: NA
D: NA
V: TRBV5-6
DNA: TGTGCCAGCAGCTGGGCCGGGACGCGACAGGGAGGAACAGATACGCAGTATTTT
CDR3: CASSWAGTRQGGTDTQYF

J: TRBJ1-3
size: NA
D: NA
V: TRBV7-2
DNA: TGTGCCAGCAGAGTCAGGGAGCCGTCTAACACCATATATTTT
CDR3: CASRVREPSNTIYF

J: TRBJ2-1
size: once
D: TRBD1
V: TRBV2
DNA: TGTGCCAGCAGTGAAAGAGGACAGGGTGGGATAAGCTCCTACAATGAGCAGTTCTTC
CDR3: CASSERGQGGISSYNEQFF

J: TRBJ2-1
size: NA
D: TRBD2
V: TRBV27
DNA: TGTGCCAGCAGTTTGACTAGCGGGATTGAGCAGTTCTTC
CDR3: CASSLTSGIEQFF

J: TRBJ2-1
size: NA
D: NA
V: TRBV7-9
DNA: TGTGCCAGCAGCGGGACCCCCTACAATGAGCAGTTCTTC
CDR3: CASSGTPYNEQFF

J: TRBJ1-1
size: NA
D: NA
V: TRBV7-6
DNA: TGTGCCAGCAGCTTAGCGGAGATGGAGAACACTGAAGCTTTCTTT
CDR3: CASSLAEMENTEAFF

J: TRBJ2-3
size: few
D: NA
V: TRBV5-4
DNA: TGTGCCAGCAGCTTGGAACTCGTCCAGACAGATACGCAGTATTTT
CDR3: CASSLELVQTDTQYF

J: TRBJ1-1
size: NA
D: NA
V: TRBV9
DNA: TGTGCCAGCAGCACAACTAGGGATACCACTGAAGCTTTCTTT
CDR3: CASSTTRDTTEAFF

J: TRBJ1-2
size: NA
D: TRBD1
V: TRBV3-1/TRBV3-2
DNA: TGTGCCAGCAGCCACCCGGGACAGGCCTTCTATGGCTACACCTTC
CDR3: CASSHPGQAFYGYTF

J: TRBJ2-3
size: once
D: TRBD2
V: TRBV15
DNA: TGTGCCACCAGCAGAGTTCGGTCTCGGGGGGTAAGCACAGATACGCAGTATTTT
CDR3: CATSRVRSRGVSTDTQYF

J: TRBJ1-4
size: NA
D: TRBD1
V: TRBV3-1/TRBV3-2
DNA: TGTGCCAGCAGCCTATATGGGACAGAGAATGAAAAACTGTTTTTT
CDR3: CASSLYGTENEKLFF

J: TRBJ2-7
size: NA
D: NA
V: TRBV27
DNA: TGTGCCAGCAGAACATACCCTACAGACGGCTCCTACGAGCAGTACTTC
CDR3: CASRTYPTDGSYEQYF

J: TRBJ1-5
size: NA
D: NA
V: TRBV9
DNA: TGTGCCAGCAGCGTAATGGGTGATAGCAATCAGCCCCAGCATTTT
CDR3: CASSVMGDSNQPQHF

J: TRBJ2-7
size: NA
D: NA
V: TRBV23-1
DNA: TGCGCCAGCAGTCAAAATTGGGGGCATTACGAGCAGTACTTC
CDR3: CASSQNWGHYEQYF

J: TRBJ1-1
size: NA
D: NA
V: TRBV7-6
DNA: TGTGCCAGCAGTCCCGGGAGGGGTGAAGCTTTCTTT
CDR3: CASSPGRGEAFF

J: TRBJ2-1
size: NA
D: TRBD1
V: TRBV5-1
DNA: TGCGCCAGCAGCTTAGGACAGGGGGGTAGCTCCTACAATGAGCAGTTCTTC
CDR3: CASSLGQGGSSYNEQFF

J: TRBJ1-1
size: NA
D: NA
V: TRBV6-1
DNA: TGTGCCAGCAGTGAATTTAGCAGAACTGAAGCTTTCTTT
CDR3: CASSEFSRTEAFF

J: TRBJ1-2
size: NA
D: TRBD1
V: TRBV28
DNA: TGTGCCAGCAGTCCGGGGACAGGGGGCCTGGAAGGCTACACCTTC
CDR3: CASSPGTGGLEGYTF

J: TRBJ2-7
size: NA
D: NA
V: TRBV7-8
DNA: TGTGCCAGCAGCTTAGACCGCCTCCTCTCCTACGAGCAGTACTTC
CDR3: CASSLDRLLSYEQYF

J: TRBJ1-1
size: once
D: TRBD1
V: TRBV10-3
DNA: TGTGCCATCAGTGAAGACAGGGACACTGAAGCTTTCTTT
CDR3: CAISEDRDTEAFF

J: TRBJ1-3
size: NA
D: NA
V: TRBV15
DNA: TGTGCCACCAGCAGAGATCGACTCTCTGGAAACACCATATATTTT
CDR3: CATSRDRLSGNTIYF

J: TRBJ1-1
size: NA
D: NA
V: TRBV6-5
DNA: TGTGCCAGCAGTTACGGTAGACTGAACACTGAAGCTTTCTTT
CDR3: CASSYGRLNTEAFF

J: TRBJ2-3
size: NA
D: TRBD2
V: TRBV10-3
DNA: TGTGCCATCAGTGAGACGGGGGGGCGGGTAGATACGCAGTATTTT
CDR3: CAISETGGRVDTQYF

J: TRBJ1-4
size: NA
D: TRBD1
V: TRBV13
DNA: TGTGCCAGCAGCTTAGGCCTCGGACAGGTCCAATTTGAAAAACTGTTTTTT
CDR3: CASSLGLGQVQFEKLFF

J: TRBJ2-2
size: NA
D: NA
V: TRBV7-9
DNA: TGTGCCAGCAGCTTAGGGACCGGGGAGCTGTTTTTT
CDR3: CASSLGTGELFF

J: TRBJ2-5
size: NA
D: NA
V: TRBV6-2/TRBV6-3
DNA: TGTGCCAGCAGTACCGGGGCAGCAGGAAGAGAGACCCAGTACTTC
CDR3: CASSTGAAGRETQYF

J: TRBJ2-7
size: NA
D: TRBD1
V: TRBV2
DNA: TGTGCCAGCAGCTCGACAGGGGGCGCGGACGAGCAGTACTTC
CDR3: CASSSTGGADEQYF

J: TRBJ1-6
size: few
D: NA
V: TRBV19
DNA: TGTGCCAGTAGTATGAGAGACTCCTATAATTCACCCCTCCACTTT
CDR3: CASSMRDSYNSPLHF

J: TRBJ1-1
size: NA
D: NA
V: TRBV5-6
DNA: TGTGCCAGCAGCGAACTCGGTCCGACAGGGAACACTGAAGCTTTCTTT
CDR3: CASSELGPTGNTEAFF

J: TRBJ1-1
size: NA
D: TRBD1
V: TRBV18
DNA: TGTGCCAGCTCCGACAGGGGGCGGCTGGGTCCTGAAGCTTTCTTT
CDR3: CASSDRGRLGPEAFF

J: TRBJ2-1
size: NA
D: TRBD2
V: TRBV7-3
DNA: TGTGCCAGCAGCTTAGGGACTAGCCGAAACAATGAGCAGTTCTTC
CDR3: CASSLGTSRNNEQFF

J: TRBJ1-2
size: NA
D: NA
V: TRBV28
DNA: TGTGCCAGCAGTTTAGGAGTTGCGGGGTGGTATGGCTACACCTTC
CDR3: CASSLGVAGWYGYTF

J: TRBJ1-4
size: NA
D: NA
V: TRBV28
DNA: TGTGCCAGCAGTTTTTCAGGGGTCGGAAAACTGTTTTTT
CDR3: CASSFSGVGKLFF

J: TRBJ1-1
size: NA
D: NA
V: TRBV28
DNA: TGTGCCAGCAGTTTCGTCCTTAAGGTTCCTGAAGCTTTCTTT
CDR3: CASSFVLKVPEAFF

J: TRBJ2-5
size: NA
D: TRBD2
V: TRBV5-1
DNA: TGCGCCAGCAGCTTGGCGGGGGGGCAAGAGACCCAGTACTTC
CDR3: CASSLAGGQETQYF

J: TRBJ2-5
size: NA
D: NA
V: TRBV6-5
DNA: TGTGCCAGCAGTTACTCGCCAGGTAGACAAGAGACCCAGTACTTC
CDR3: CASSYSPGRQETQYF

J: TRBJ1-1
size: once
D: NA
V: TRBV27
DNA: TGTGCCAGCAGAGAGGCAGGGGCGGGCGCTGAAGCTTTCTTT
CDR3: CASREAGAGAEAFF

J: TRBJ2-7
size: few
D: TRBD1
V: TRBV3-1/TRBV3-2
DNA: TGTGCCAGCAGCCAAGATCTGGGACAGTTAAACGAGCAGTACTTC
CDR3: CASSQDLGQLNEQYF

J: TRBJ2-1
size: NA
D: NA
V: TRBV24-1
DNA: TGTGCCACCAGTGATTTGCGAGGAGGCGATGAGCAGTTCTTC
CDR3: CATSDLRGGDEQFF

J: TRBJ1-4
size: NA
D: NA
V: TRBV28
DNA: TGTGCCAGCAGCATTCCGGGACAAGGGAATGAAAAACTGTTTTTT
CDR3: CASSIPGQGNEKLFF

J: TRBJ2-7
size: once
D: TRBD2
V: TRBV20-1
DNA: TGCAGTGCTAGTTTGCCGGGGGGAGAGCAGTACTTC
CDR3: CSASLPGGEQYF